This T cell receptor beta chain is drawn from a study of blood T cells in healthy people across ages. With a J-beta primer mix and a sample-barcoded 5' primer, a second PCR ran roughly 6 to 11 cycles. In TCRdb, the 5' RACE reads were re-called with MiXCR into one record per CDR3 protein. The data show about 1,400,000 distinct CDR3 sequences, approximately 38% seen once. Germline CDR1 is MNHNS and CDR2 is SASEGT. The CDR3 covers 15 residues. V shed 7 bases and J shed 1 base, with 15 bases lying between them. In each sample, at least 6 million PBMCs were isolated. This receptor was identified in a woman aged 18-29 years in good health. The chain joins TRBV6-1 to TRBJ2-3; tentative D call: TRBD1 (6 bases). The sequenced sample was blood. The CDR3 DNA is TGTGCCAGCACCCCAGGGGCGAGCGGCACAGATACGCAGTATTTT. Translated: CASTPGASGTDTQYF.